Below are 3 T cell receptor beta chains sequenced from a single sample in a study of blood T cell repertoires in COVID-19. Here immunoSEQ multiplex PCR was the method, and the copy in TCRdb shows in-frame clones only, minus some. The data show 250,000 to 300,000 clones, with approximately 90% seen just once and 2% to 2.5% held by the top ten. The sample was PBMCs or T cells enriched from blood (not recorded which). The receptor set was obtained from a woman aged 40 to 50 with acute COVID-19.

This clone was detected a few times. The CDR3 spells CASSPTTGKKRDEQFF. The CDR3 DNA reads TGTGCCAGCAGCCCTACCACCGGGAAAAAGCGGGATGAGCAGTTCTTC. The chain links TRBV7-9 to TRBJ2-1; tentative D call: TRBD2 (6 bases). The V gene's germline CDR1 is SEHNR and CDR2 FQNEAQ (reference sequence). With 5 bases removed from V and 8 bases from J, the gap between germline ends came to 22 bases. This CDR3 spans 16 amino acids. Full variable domain (remainder filled in from reference TRBV7-9 and TRBJ2-1): DTGVSQNPRHKITKRGQNVTFRCDPISEHNRLYWYRQTLGQGPEFLTYFQNEAQLEKSRLLSDRFSAERPKGSFSTLEIQRTEQGDSAMYLCASSPTTGKKRDEQFFGPGTRLTVL.

The CDR3 spells CASSWGGAEQYF. The CDR3 bases are TGTGCCAGCAGTTGGGGGGGAGCCGAGCAGTACTTC. The V gene is TRBV12-3 or TRBV12-4, the J gene TRBJ2-7; TRBD2 aligns across 7 bases. V trimming: 4 bases; J trimming: 6 bases; junction bases outside the gene matches: 3. The CDR3 length is 12 residues.

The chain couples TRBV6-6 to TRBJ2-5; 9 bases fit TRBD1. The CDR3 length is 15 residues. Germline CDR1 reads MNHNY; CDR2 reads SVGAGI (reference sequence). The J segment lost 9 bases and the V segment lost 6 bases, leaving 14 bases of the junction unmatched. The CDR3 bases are TGTGCCAGCAGGCCCGGGACAGGGCCTCTCGGGGCCCAGTACTTC. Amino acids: CASRPGTGPLGAQYF.